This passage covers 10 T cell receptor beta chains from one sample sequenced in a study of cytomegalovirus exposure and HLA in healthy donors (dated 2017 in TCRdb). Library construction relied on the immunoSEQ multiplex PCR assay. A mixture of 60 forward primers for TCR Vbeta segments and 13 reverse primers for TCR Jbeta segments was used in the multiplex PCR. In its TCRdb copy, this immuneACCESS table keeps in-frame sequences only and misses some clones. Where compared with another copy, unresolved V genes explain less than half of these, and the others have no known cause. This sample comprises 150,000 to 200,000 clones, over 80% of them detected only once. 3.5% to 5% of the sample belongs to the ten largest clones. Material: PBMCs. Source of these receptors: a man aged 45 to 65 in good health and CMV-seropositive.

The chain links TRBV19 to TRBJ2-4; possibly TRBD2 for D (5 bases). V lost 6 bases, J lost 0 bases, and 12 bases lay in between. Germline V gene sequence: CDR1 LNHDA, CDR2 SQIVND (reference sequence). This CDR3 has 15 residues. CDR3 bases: TGTGCCAGTAGCACGGGGAGTTTAGCCAAAAACATTCAGTACTTC. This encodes CASSTGSLAKNIQYF.

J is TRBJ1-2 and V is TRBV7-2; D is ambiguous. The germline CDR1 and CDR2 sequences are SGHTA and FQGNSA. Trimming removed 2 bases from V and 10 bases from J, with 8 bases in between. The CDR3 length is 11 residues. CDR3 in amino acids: CASSLTFHYTF. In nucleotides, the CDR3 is TGTGCCAGCAGCTTAACATTCCACTACACCTTC.

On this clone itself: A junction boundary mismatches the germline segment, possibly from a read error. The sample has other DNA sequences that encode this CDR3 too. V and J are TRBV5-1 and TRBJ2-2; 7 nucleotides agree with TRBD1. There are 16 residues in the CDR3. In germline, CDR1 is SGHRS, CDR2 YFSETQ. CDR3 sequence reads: CASSLARQGLYGELFF. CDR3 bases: TGCGCCAGCAGTTTGGCCAGACAGGGTCTTTACGGGGAGCTGTTTTTT.

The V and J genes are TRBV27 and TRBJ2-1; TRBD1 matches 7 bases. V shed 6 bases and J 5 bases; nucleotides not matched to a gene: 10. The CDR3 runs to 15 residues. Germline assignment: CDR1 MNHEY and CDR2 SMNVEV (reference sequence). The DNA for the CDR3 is TGTGCCAGCAGCCGACCGAGGGGGCAGGACAATGAGCAGTTCTTC. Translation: CASSRPRGQDNEQFF.

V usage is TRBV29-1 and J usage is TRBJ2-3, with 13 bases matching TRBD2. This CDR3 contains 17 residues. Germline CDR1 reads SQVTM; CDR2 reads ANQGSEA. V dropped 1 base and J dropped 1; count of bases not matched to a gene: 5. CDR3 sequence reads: CSVEGAGTSGGTDTQYF. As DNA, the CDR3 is TGCAGCGTTGAAGGCGCCGGGACTAGCGGGGGCACAGATACGCAGTATTTT.

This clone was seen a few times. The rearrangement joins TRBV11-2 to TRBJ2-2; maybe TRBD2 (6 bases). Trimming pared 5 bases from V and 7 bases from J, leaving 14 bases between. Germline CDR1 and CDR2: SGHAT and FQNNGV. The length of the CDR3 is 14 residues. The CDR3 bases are TGTGCCAGCAGCCCACCCTCCGGGGGCGGGGAGCTGTTTTTT. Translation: CASSPPSGGGELFF.

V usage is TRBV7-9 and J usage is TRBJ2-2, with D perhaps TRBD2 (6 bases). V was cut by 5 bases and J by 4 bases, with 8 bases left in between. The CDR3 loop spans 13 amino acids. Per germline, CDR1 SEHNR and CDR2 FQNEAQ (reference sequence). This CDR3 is CASSRGATGELFF. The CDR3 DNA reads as TGTGCCAGCAGCCGCGGGGCCACCGGGGAGCTGTTTTTT.

The CDR3 reads CASSPETGQVSYEQYF. DNA for the CDR3: TGTGCCAGCTCACCAGAGACGGGACAGGTATCCTACGAGCAGTACTTC. This chain connects TRBV18 to TRBJ2-7; TRBD1 aligns across 8 bases. This CDR3 is 16 amino acids long. With 2 bases clipped from V and 1 base from J, the junction kept 7 bases outside the gene matches. Germline CDR1 reads KGHSH; CDR2 reads LQKENI.

CDR3 sequence: CASRKTGGQDTQYF. In DNA, the CDR3 is TGTGCCAGCAGAAAGACAGGGGGCCAGGATACGCAGTATTTT. V gene TRBV11-2 combines with J gene TRBJ2-3; 10 bases are a match to TRBD1. Germline V lookup: CDR1 SGHAT, CDR2 FQNNGV. The CDR3 has 14 amino acids. The V and J ends lost 6 bases and 6 bases, in that order; junction bases with no gene match: 6.

This CDR3 is CASLADSNEKLFF. The CDR3 nucleotides read TGTGCCAGTCTGGCGGATTCTAATGAAAAACTGTTTTTT. This rearrangement joins TRBV6-1 to TRBJ1-4; D gene unclear. V lost 9 bases, J lost 3 bases, and 11 bases lay in between. This CDR3 is built from 13 residues. Per the germline V gene, CDR1 is MNHNS and CDR2 is SASEGT.